The next 30 T cell receptor beta chains were all read from a single sample in a study of blood T cell repertoires in COVID-19. Repertoires were generated with immunoSEQ multiplex PCR, while TCRdb's copy carries only in-frame clones and drops some. Here the sample spans around 250,000 clones, 82% being singletons. Sequenced sample: peripheral blood. The source is a woman older than 75 with acute or convalescent COVID-19.

The chain has TRBV7-3 and TRBJ2-1; TRBD1 matches at 7 bases. The J segment lost 11 bases and the V segment lost 5 bases, leaving 9 bases of the junction unmatched. CDR1 is SGHTA, CDR2 FQGTGA, per germline. This CDR3 is built from 13 residues. The CDR3 DNA sequence: TGTGCCAGCAGCCCAACCGGGACAGAAAAGCAGTTCTTC. Its protein product is CASSPTGTEKQFF. Drawing the rest from reference TRBV7-3 and TRBJ2-1, the complete variable domain is GAGVSQTPSNKVTEKGKYVELRCDPISGHTALYWYRQSLGQGPEFLIYFQGTGAADDSGLPNDRFFAVRPEGSVSTLKIQRTERGDSAVYLCASSPTGTEKQFFGPGTRLTVL.

The CDR3 coding sequence is TGTGCCAGCAGTAGGAGCGGGGGCCTTAGCACAGATACGCAGTATTTT. The encoded protein is CASSRSGGLSTDTQYF. This chain links TRBV2 with TRBJ2-3; 8 bases are a match to TRBD2. CDR3 length equals 16 residues. V gave up 5 bases and J gave up 0 bases; unmatched junction bases: 7. Germline CDR1 SNHLY, CDR2 FYNNEI. Based on the CDR3 plus reference TRBV2 and TRBJ2-3, the full variable domain is EPEVTQTPSHQVTQMGQEVILRCVPISNHLYFYWYRQILGQKVEFLVSFYNNEISEKSEIFDDQFSVERPDGSNFTLKIRSTKLEDSAMYFCASSRSGGLSTDTQYFGPGTRLTVL.

V gene TRBV6-2 or TRBV6-3 combines with J gene TRBJ2-7; 10 nucleotides match TRBD1. The V segment lost 7 bases and the J segment 6 bases; nucleotides outside the gene matches: 21. CDR1 and CDR2 (germline): MNHEY, SVGEGT. CDR3 length: 18 amino acids. The CDR3 DNA reads as TGTGCCAGCAACCCACGGGCTACCGGGACAGGGGTCGCGCGCGAGCAGTACTTC. Translation gives CASNPRATGTGVAREQYF.

This CDR3 reads CASSLNSNEQYF. Here the CDR3 DNA reads TGTGCCAGCAGCTTAAATTCAAACGAGCAGTACTTC. V is TRBV7-2 and J is TRBJ2-7; D is unresolved. The CDR3 consists of 12 residues. Germline V gene data show CDR1 as SGHTA and CDR2 as FQGNSA. V lost 2 bases to trimming and J lost 5 bases, with 7 bases between them.

This clone showed up just once. This chain joins TRBV9 and TRBJ2-7; D is undetermined. Germline loops: CDR1 SGDLS, CDR2 YYNGEE. V lost 0 bases to trimming and J lost 0 bases, with 7 bases between them. The CDR3 runs to 14 residues. The CDR3, as DNA: TGTGCCAGCAGCGTAGAAGTCAGCTCCTACGAGCAGTACTTC. Translation gives CASSVEVSSYEQYF.

This chain uses TRBV18 with TRBJ1-6, with 7 bases fitting TRBD1. Germline CDR1 reads KGHSH; CDR2 reads LQKENI. CDR3 size: 14 residues. Unmatched junction bases numbered 5, after V lost 6 bases and J lost 6 bases. CDR3 in DNA: TGTGCCAGCTCCAGGGACAGATCTAATTCACCCCTCCACTTT. It codes for CASSRDRSNSPLHF.

V usage is TRBV6-1 and J usage is TRBJ2-3, with TRBD1 as a possible D gene (6 bases). In germline, CDR1 is MNHNS, CDR2 SASEGT. CDR3 length: 12 amino acids. Trimming cost V 2 bases and J 6 bases, with 6 bases left between them. CDR3: CASSEQGDTQYF. CDR3 nucleotide sequence: TGTGCCAGCAGTGAACAGGGGGATACGCAGTATTTT.

This rearrangement joins TRBV12-1 to TRBJ2-1; the table gives TRBD2 as D, unverified against the DNA. TRBV12-1 is a known pseudogene. The CDR3 runs to 17 residues. CDR3 sequence: CASSVPRLAGAGNEQFF. The CDR3 coding sequence is TGTGCCAGCAGCGTTCCTAGACTAGCGGGGGCCGGGAATGAGCAGTTCTTC.

This clone has only a few counts. V and J are TRBV7-2 and TRBJ2-7; a possible D gene is TRBD2 (7 bases). The CDR3 consists of 13 residues. Germline CDR1 is SGHTA and CDR2 is FQGNSA. V was clipped by 5 bases and J by 7 bases, with 15 bases between them. The CDR3 sequence is CASSGGAGWEQYF. CDR3 bases: TGTGCCAGCAGCGGGGGGGCCGGTTGGGAGCAGTACTTC.

The chain uses TRBV7-9 and TRBJ2-6; tentatively, D is TRBD1 (6 bases). CDR1 SEHNR and CDR2 FQNEAQ come from the germline V gene (reference sequence). Trimming pared 0 bases from V and 2 bases from J, leaving 8 bases between. This CDR3 comprises 16 residues. Written as DNA, the CDR3 is TGTGCCAGCAGCTTAGCCAGGGGAGCTGGGGCCAACGTCCTGACTTTC. This encodes CASSLARGAGANVLTF. Using reference TRBV7-9 and TRBJ2-6 for the parts outside the CDR3, the full variable domain is DTGVSQNPRHKITKRGQNVTFRCDPISEHNRLYWYRQTLGQGPEFLTYFQNEAQLEKSRLLSDRFSAERPKGSFSTLEIQRTEQGDSAMYLCASSLARGAGANVLTFGAGSRLTVL.

V is TRBV19 and J is TRBJ1-5; no clear D gene. Trimming left V 1 base short and J 2 bases short, with 12 bases between. The germline CDR1 and CDR2 sequences are LNHDA and SQIVND (reference sequence). There are 16 residues in the CDR3. The CDR3 DNA follows: TGTGCCAGTAGTATAGGCGGCAAACGGCGCAATCAGCCCCAGCATTTT. This codes for CASSIGGKRRNQPQHF.

The J gene is TRBJ2-7, the V gene TRBV28; 11 bases align to TRBD1. Germline CDR1 reads MDHEN; CDR2 reads SYDVKM. Losses at the gene ends were 5 bases for V and 2 bases for J; bases not matched to a gene: 2. CDR3 length: 14 amino acids. This CDR3 is CASSAGQGAYEQYF. CDR3 in DNA: TGTGCCAGCAGTGCGGGACAGGGGGCCTACGAGCAGTACTTC.

J is TRBJ1-4 and V is TRBV4-2; D perhaps matches TRBD1 (5 bases). Germline V gives CDR1 LGHNA, CDR2 YNFKEQ. The CDR3 covers 15 residues. With 3 bases removed from V and 6 bases from J, the gap between germline ends came to 14 bases. The CDR3 DNA reads as TGTGCCAGCAGCCAGTCCCCCAGGGCTGATGAAAAACTGTTTTTT. Translating gives CASSQSPRADEKLFF.

The rearrangement uses TRBV5-4 and TRBJ2-7; no reliable D call. This CDR3 spans 15 amino acids. V shed 2 bases and J shed 2 bases, with 14 bases lying between them. Germline V gene data show CDR1 as SGHNT and CDR2 as YYREEE (reference sequence). The CDR3 DNA sequence: TGTGCCAGCAGCTTTGGTTCCACCAGAACCTACGAGCAGTACTTC. Translated, it gives CASSFGSTRTYEQYF.

V and J are TRBV7-9 and TRBJ1-2, with TRBD1 matching 8 bases. Trimming cost V 1 base and J 2 bases; bases outside gene matches: 3. This CDR3 is built from 15 residues. The germline gives CDR1 SEHNR, CDR2 FQNEAQ (reference sequence). The CDR3 DNA reads as TGTGCCAGCAGCTTAGAGAGGACAGGGAACTATGGCTACACCTTC. This encodes CASSLERTGNYGYTF.

This chain uses TRBV2 with TRBJ1-2; 8 positions agree with TRBD1. The germline gives CDR1 SNHLY, CDR2 FYNNEI. The CDR3 spans 14 residues. V lost 1 base to trimming and J lost 8 bases; unmatched junction nucleotides: 6. The CDR3 here is CASSEGQDRVGYTF. DNA of the CDR3: TGTGCCAGCAGTGAAGGCCAGGACAGGGTCGGCTACACCTTC.

V is TRBV9 and J is TRBJ1-2; 8 bases align to TRBD1. Germline values: CDR1 SGDLS, CDR2 YYNGEE. The CDR3 has 14 residues. After removal of 4 bases from V and 0 bases from J, the junction contained 2 bases not matched to a gene. The CDR3 spells CASSLQGANYGYTF. The CDR3 nucleotides are TGTGCCAGCAGCCTACAGGGGGCTAACTATGGCTACACCTTC.

The CDR3 spells CARPGTLMAPQHF. The CDR3 bases are TGTGCCCGCCCCGGGACATTGATGGCGCCCCAGCATTTT. V gene TRBV5-6 combines with J gene TRBJ1-5; weak D call: TRBD1 (6 bases). CDR3 length equals 13 residues. Trimming removed 10 bases from V and 9 bases from J, with 20 bases in between. The germline V gene encodes CDR1 SGHDT and CDR2 YYEEEE.

In regard to this clone: At one end, the junction sequence differs from germline, possibly due to a read error. The chain is built from TRBV2 and TRBJ1-3, with 7 bases that match TRBD1. The CDR3 has 15 amino acids. Germline V gives CDR1 SNHLY, CDR2 FYNNEI. CDR3 coding DNA: TGTGCCAGCAGGGAAGAGGGGGCTACTGGAAACACCATATATTTT. The encoded protein is CASREEGATGNTIYF.

V usage is TRBV21-1 and J usage is TRBJ1-5; the D call TRBD1 from the table was never checked on the DNA. TRBV21-1 is given as a pseudogene. CDR3 size: 19 residues. The CDR3 protein is CASSKKGEKGAGSNQPQHF. CDR3 nucleotide sequence: TGTGCCAGCAGCAAAAAGGGGGAAAAGGGGGCTGGAAGCAATCAGCCCCAGCATTTT.

The chain has TRBV30 and TRBJ2-5; D is uncertain. CDR3 length: 15 residues. CDR1 and CDR2 (germline): GTSNPN, SVGIG (reference sequence). V was trimmed by 1 base and J by 1 base, leaving 13 bases between them. In DNA, the CDR3 is TGTGCCTGGAGTGAAAAACGTACGGGCCAAGAGACCCAGTACTTC. This gives the protein CAWSEKRTGQETQYF.

This clone was picked up a small number of times. The genes are TRBV29-1 and TRBJ2-3, with 8 nucleotides matching TRBD2. With 7 bases clipped from V and 1 base from J, the junction kept 4 bases outside the gene matches. This CDR3 has 13 amino acids. Germline loops: CDR1 SQVTM, CDR2 ANQGSEA. The CDR3 coding sequence is TGCAGCGCCAGCGGGGGTGGCACAGATACGCAGTATTTT. This codes for CSASGGGTDTQYF.

This clone has only one observation. Other DNA sequences of this sample code for an identical CDR3. The chain links TRBV5-4 to TRBJ1-2; 7 bases agree with TRBD1. The CDR3 sequence is 13 residues long. The junction had 3 bases not matched to a gene; V was cut back by 5 bases and J by 2 bases. Germline V gene data show CDR1 as SGHNT and CDR2 as YYREEE (reference sequence). The CDR3 DNA reads TGTGCCAGCAGGGGACAGCCCAACTATGGCTACACCTTC. The encoded protein is CASRGQPNYGYTF.

The genes are TRBV2 and TRBJ2-2, with TRBD1 as a possible D gene (6 bases). With 0 bases removed from V and 1 base from J, the gap between germline ends came to 15 bases. The length of the CDR3 is 18 residues. Germline values: CDR1 SNHLY, CDR2 FYNNEI. The CDR3 protein is CASSEAITGTMNTGELFF. CDR3 DNA: TGTGCCAGCAGTGAAGCAATTACCGGGACAATGAACACCGGGGAGCTGTTTTTT. Complete variable domain (other parts from reference TRBV2 and TRBJ2-2): EPEVTQTPSHQVTQMGQEVILRCVPISNHLYFYWYRQILGQKVEFLVSFYNNEISEKSEIFDDQFSVERPDGSNFTLKIRSTKLEDSAMYFCASSEAITGTMNTGELFFGEGSRLTVL.

The chain links TRBV29-1 to TRBJ1-2; D may be TRBD1 (6 bases). Germline-derived CDR1 and CDR2 are SQVTM and ANQGSEA. Trimming shortened V by 2 bases and J by 4 bases, and 11 bases separated the two germline ends. The CDR3 is made up of 13 amino acids. CDR3 loop: CSVETGSGYGYTF. The CDR3 DNA follows: TGCAGCGTTGAAACAGGGTCTGGCTATGGCTACACCTTC. Variable domain in full (rest from reference TRBV29-1 and TRBJ1-2): SAVISQKPSRDICQRGTSLTIQCQVDSQVTMMFWYRQQPGQSLTLIATANQGSEATYESGFVIDKFPISRPNLTFSTLTVSNMSPEDSSIYLCSVETGSGYGYTFGSGTRLTVV.

This clone was seen more than once but under ten times. A much larger clone sits a single nucleotide away, making a read error possible. The same CDR3 can be traced to other DNA sequences in this sample. The chain has TRBV9 and TRBJ2-1; 7 nucleotides match TRBD2. The CDR3 extends over 17 amino acids. Germline V gives CDR1 SGDLS, CDR2 YYNGEE. Written as DNA, the CDR3 is TGCGCCAGCAGCGTGGGGGGGTGGAGCGGCTATTACAATGAGCAGTTCTTC. The encoded protein is CASSVGGWSGYYNEQFF.

This clone has only a few counts. The chain couples TRBV7-9 to TRBJ1-3, with D uncertain. Germline CDR1 reads SEHNR; CDR2 reads FQNEAQ (reference sequence). CDR3 length: 15 residues. Deletions cut 5 bases from V and 4 bases from J, with 15 bases between. The CDR3 region has the DNA TGTGCCAGCAGCCGAGGGCTAGATTCAGGAAACACCATATATTTT. Encoded protein: CASSRGLDSGNTIYF.

CDR3 sequence (DNA): TGTGCCAGCAGCTTATCAGGGGCGCGGGGCAATCAGCCCCAGCATTTT. This translates into CASSLSGARGNQPQHF. This sequence joins TRBV7-9 and TRBJ1-5; the D gene is possibly TRBD1 (6 bases). Trimming removed 2 bases from V and 2 bases from J, with 13 bases in between. This CDR3 has 16 amino acids. Germline V gene data show CDR1 as SEHNR and CDR2 as FQNEAQ (reference sequence).

This sequence joins TRBV3-1 (or the pseudogene TRBV3-2) and TRBJ2-7; tentatively, D is TRBD2 (6 bases). Germline CDR1 and CDR2: LGHDT and YNNKEL (reference sequence). The CDR3 is made up of 16 amino acids. V shed 6 bases and J shed 2 bases, with 20 bases lying between them. CDR3 loop: CASSRGAGGGPYEQYF. The CDR3 bases are TGTGCCAGCAGTCGGGGAGCGGGCGGCGGGCCCTACGAGCAGTACTTC.

The chain is built from TRBV7-3 and TRBJ1-1, with unresolved D. CDR3 length: 14 residues. Germline values: CDR1 SGHTA, CDR2 FQGTGA. Trimming took off 1 base at V and 1 base at J, with 7 bases between the two ends. CDR3 sequence: CASSLNSRNTEAFF. The CDR3 region has the DNA TGTGCCAGCAGCTTAAATAGTCGGAACACTGAAGCTTTCTTT.